The 6 T cell receptor beta chains presented below share a single source sample, sequenced in a study of OX40 agonist ivuxolimab in advanced cancers. Assay: immunoSEQ multiplex PCR; the TCRdb copy retains only in-frame clones and omits some. Here the sample spans 12,000 to 15,000 clones, 70% to 75% being singletons. The starting material was CD4+ or CD8+ T cells sorted from blood, obtained in a trial of the OX40 agonist ivuxolimab. These receptors all come from an adult with an advanced solid tumor such as melanoma, head and neck, liver or kidney cancer.

The sample holds a few counts of this clone. The rearrangement joins TRBV7-7 to TRBJ2-1, with unresolved D. Germline CDR1 is SSHAT and CDR2 is FNYEAQ (reference sequence). This CDR3 region has 15 residues. V was cut by 6 bases and J by 4 bases, with 16 bases left in between. The CDR3 DNA is TGTGCCAGCAGTCCGGAAGTTGGGGTTTACAATGAGCAGTTCTTC. Translated, it gives CASSPEVGVYNEQFF.

This sequence joins TRBV29-1 and TRBJ2-5, with TRBD1 as a possible D gene (5 bases). The CDR3 has 14 amino acids. The germline CDR1 and CDR2 sequences are SQVTM and ANQGSEA. Deletions cut 3 bases from V and 1 base from J, with 12 bases between. CDR3 sequence reads: CSVEGREAQETQYF. The CDR3 DNA sequence: TGCAGCGTTGAGGGCAGGGAAGCCCAAGAGACCCAGTACTTC.

This rearrangement joins TRBV21-1 to TRBJ2-7; the tabulated D call, TRBD1, remains unverified against the DNA. TRBV21-1 is reported as a pseudogene. The CDR3 is made up of 15 amino acids. The CDR3 nucleotides are TGTGCCAGCAGCCTAGGGACAGGCCATTCCTACGAGCAGTACTTC. It encodes CASSLGTGHSYEQYF.

The chain combines TRBV5-1 with TRBJ2-7; 8 bases align to TRBD2. Germline values: CDR1 SGHRS, CDR2 YFSETQ. V shed 0 bases and J 4 bases; nucleotides not matched to a gene: 9. CDR3 length: 16 residues. The CDR3 region is CASSLVPLAEAYEQYF. Written as DNA, the CDR3 is TGCGCCAGCAGCTTGGTCCCACTAGCGGAGGCTTACGAGCAGTACTTC.

This chain connects TRBV19 to TRBJ1-1; D is uncertain. CDR3 length equals 13 residues. V was cut by 3 bases and J by 1 base, with 6 bases left in between. Germline V gives CDR1 LNHDA, CDR2 SQIVND (reference sequence). The CDR3 coding sequence is TGTGCCAGTAGTATTACCCCGAACACTGAAGCTTTCTTT. Its translation is CASSITPNTEAFF.

The rearrangement links TRBV6-5 to TRBJ2-5; a possible D gene is TRBD2 (6 bases). This CDR3 is 15 amino acids long. The V end was cut by 0 bases, the J end by 5 bases, with 13 bases between. Germline loops: CDR1 MNHEY, CDR2 SVGAGI. The CDR3 is CASSYSEGRWETQYF. In DNA form, the CDR3 reads TGTGCCAGCAGTTACTCGGAGGGCCGCTGGGAGACCCAGTACTTC.